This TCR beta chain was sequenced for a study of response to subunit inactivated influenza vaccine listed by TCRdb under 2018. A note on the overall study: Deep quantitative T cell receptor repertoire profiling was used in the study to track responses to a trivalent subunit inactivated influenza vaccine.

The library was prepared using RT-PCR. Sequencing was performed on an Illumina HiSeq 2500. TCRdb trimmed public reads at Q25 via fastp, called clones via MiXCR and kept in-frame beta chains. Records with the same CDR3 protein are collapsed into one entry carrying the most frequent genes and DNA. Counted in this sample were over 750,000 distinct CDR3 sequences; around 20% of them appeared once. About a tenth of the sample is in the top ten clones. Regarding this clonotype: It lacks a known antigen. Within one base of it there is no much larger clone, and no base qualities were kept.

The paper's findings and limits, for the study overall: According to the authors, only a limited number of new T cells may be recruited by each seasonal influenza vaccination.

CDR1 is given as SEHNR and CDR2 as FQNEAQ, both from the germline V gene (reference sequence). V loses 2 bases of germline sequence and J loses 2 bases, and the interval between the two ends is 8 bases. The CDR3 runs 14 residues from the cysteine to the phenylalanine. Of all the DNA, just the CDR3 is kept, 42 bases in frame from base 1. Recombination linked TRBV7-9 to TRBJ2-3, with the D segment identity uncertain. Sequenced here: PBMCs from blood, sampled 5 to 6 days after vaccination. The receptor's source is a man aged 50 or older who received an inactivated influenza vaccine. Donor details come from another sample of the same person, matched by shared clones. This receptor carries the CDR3 CASSLFVPTDTQYF. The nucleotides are TGTGCCAGCAGCTTATTCGTGCCCACAGATACGCAGTATTTT.